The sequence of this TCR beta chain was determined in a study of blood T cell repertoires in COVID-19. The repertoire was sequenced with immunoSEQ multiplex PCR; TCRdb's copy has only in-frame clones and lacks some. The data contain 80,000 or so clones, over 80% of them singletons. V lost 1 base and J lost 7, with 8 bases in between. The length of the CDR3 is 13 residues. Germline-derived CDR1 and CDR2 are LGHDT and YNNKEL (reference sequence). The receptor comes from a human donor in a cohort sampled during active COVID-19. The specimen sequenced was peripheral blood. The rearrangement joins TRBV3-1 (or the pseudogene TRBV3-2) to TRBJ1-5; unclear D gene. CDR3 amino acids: CASSQGTGQPQHF. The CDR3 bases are TGTGCCAGCAGCCAAGGTACGGGACAGCCCCAGCATTTT.